The 12 T cell receptor beta chains listed next were all sequenced from one sample in a study of memory CD4+ T cells and cytomegalovirus serostatus. Single viable CD3+CD4+CD8-CD45RO+ cells were sorted as the memory CD4+ T cells. Using immunoSEQ multiplex PCR, the repertoire was profiled, and TCRdb retains in-frame clones only, with some absent. In the table there are 40,000 to 50,000 clones, approximately 82% of which are singletons. The sequencing sample was made of memory CD4+ T cells from blood. These receptors originate from an adult in good health and CMV-seronegative.

The rearrangement joins TRBV5-5 to TRBJ2-7; no firm D call. The CDR3 has 13 residues. Trimming shortened V by 2 bases and J by 4 bases, and 10 bases separated the two germline ends. Germline CDR1 SGHKS, CDR2 YYEKEE (reference sequence). In DNA form, the CDR3 reads TGTGCCAGCAGCTTTGGGGATAGATACGAGCAGTACTTC. Translation gives CASSFGDRYEQYF.

This chain uses TRBV5-1 with TRBJ2-7; D unresolved. From germline, CDR1 is SGHRS and CDR2 YFSETQ. The CDR3 is 14 residues long. The V end was cut by 0 bases, the J end by 5 bases, with 12 bases between. The chain's CDR3 is CASSLGTSVDEQYF. The CDR3 DNA reads as TGCGCCAGCAGCTTGGGGACCAGCGTGGACGAGCAGTACTTC. Combining the CDR3 with reference TRBV5-1 and TRBJ2-7 gives the whole variable domain KAGVTQTPRYLIKTRGQQVTLSCSPISGHRSVSWYQQTPGQGLQFLFEYFSETQRNKGNFPGRFSGRQFSNSRSEMNVSTLELGDSALYLCASSLGTSVDEQYFGPGTRLTVT.

This chain joins TRBV7-2 and TRBJ1-1; the D gene is possibly TRBD1 (6 bases). Deletions cut 5 bases from V and 4 bases from J, with 20 bases between. The CDR3 is made up of 16 amino acids. Germline V gene sequence: CDR1 SGHTA, CDR2 FQGNSA. CDR3 in amino acids: CASSPRRGGSTTEAFF. The DNA of the CDR3 is TGTGCCAGCAGCCCCCGCAGAGGGGGGTCGACCACTGAAGCTTTCTTT.

This clone is medium-sized in the sample. V gene TRBV2 combines with J gene TRBJ2-7; D gene ambiguous. Germline V gene sequence: CDR1 SNHLY, CDR2 FYNNEI. This CDR3 is built from 13 residues. V lost 6 bases and J 3 bases, leaving 12 bases between the germline ends. The CDR3: CASSQPLYYEQYF. CDR3 sequence (DNA): TGTGCCAGCAGCCAACCTCTATACTACGAGCAGTACTTC.

The chain links TRBV14 to TRBJ1-1, with TRBD1 matching over 9 bases. The CDR3 spans 16 residues. V gave up 1 base and J gave up 7 bases; unmatched junction bases: 10. Looked up from germline, CDR1 is SGHDN and CDR2 is FVKESK. CDR3: CASSQGTGALYVEAFF. The CDR3 DNA is TGTGCCAGCAGCCAAGGGACAGGGGCTTTGTATGTTGAAGCTTTCTTT.

The chain is built from TRBV14 and TRBJ1-3; D not certain. Germline V gene lookup returns CDR1 SGHDN and CDR2 FVKESK. The CDR3 length is 16 residues. Trimming cost V 2 bases and J 0 bases, with 11 bases left between them. CDR3 sequence: CASSQLGPTSGNTIYF. DNA of the CDR3: TGTGCCAGCAGCCAACTAGGCCCAACCTCTGGAAACACCATATATTTT.

The V call is TRBV6-6, the J call TRBJ1-5; D is uncertain. Germline V lookup: CDR1 MNHNY, CDR2 SVGAGI (reference sequence). This CDR3 has 14 residues. The ends were cut back, 5 bases at V and 10 bases at J, with 18 bases in the middle. CDR3 sequence reads: CASSPRWDDGPQHF. The CDR3 DNA reads TGTGCCAGCAGTCCCCGATGGGATGATGGCCCCCAGCATTTT.

V usage is TRBV10-1 and J usage is TRBJ2-7, with TRBD1 matching over 9 bases. The germline CDR1 and CDR2 sequences are WNHNN and SYGVQD (reference sequence). The CDR3 has 17 amino acids. Trimming took 6 bases from V and 6 from J; bases not matched to a gene: 18. Here the CDR3 reads CASSTTGGPQKWCEQYF. As DNA, the CDR3 is TGCGCCAGCAGCACGACAGGGGGACCCCAAAAGTGGTGCGAGCAGTACTTC.

V usage is TRBV29-1 and J usage is TRBJ2-5; D gene unclear. CDR3 size: 12 residues. In germline, CDR1 is SQVTM, CDR2 ANQGSEA. V was trimmed by 3 bases and J by 5 bases, leaving 10 bases between them. The CDR3 bases are TGCAGCGTTGATGTGGTTGGGGAGACCCAGTACTTC. This sequence encodes CSVDVVGETQYF.

The table lists this clone with a few counts. Written as DNA, the CDR3 is TGTGCCAGCAGCGCTTACAACACTGAAGCTTTCTTT. It codes for CASSAYNTEAFF. The chain is built from TRBV7-2 and TRBJ1-1, with unresolved D. CDR1 is SGHTA, CDR2 FQGNSA, per germline. The ends were cut back, 5 bases at V and 2 bases at J, with 6 bases in the middle. This CDR3 is 12 amino acids long.

This clone came up once. The CDR3 coding sequence is TGCGCCAGCAGCCCCCTGGGTGGGGGCGTCGATCAGCCCCAGCATTTT. Translating it yields CASSPLGGGVDQPQHF. The rearrangement links TRBV5-1 to TRBJ1-5; weak D call: TRBD1 (6 bases). Germline CDR1 SGHRS, CDR2 YFSETQ. Trimming removed 4 bases from V and 5 bases from J, with 19 bases in between. The length of the CDR3 is 16 residues.

CDR3 amino acids: CASSAHANYGYTF. CDR3 sequence (DNA): TGTGCCAGCAGCGCCCACGCTAACTATGGCTACACCTTC. The chain has TRBV9 and TRBJ1-2; no definite D call. Germline-derived CDR1 and CDR2 are SGDLS and YYNGEE. V gave up 3 bases and J gave up 0 bases, with 6 bases separating them. This CDR3 has 13 amino acids.